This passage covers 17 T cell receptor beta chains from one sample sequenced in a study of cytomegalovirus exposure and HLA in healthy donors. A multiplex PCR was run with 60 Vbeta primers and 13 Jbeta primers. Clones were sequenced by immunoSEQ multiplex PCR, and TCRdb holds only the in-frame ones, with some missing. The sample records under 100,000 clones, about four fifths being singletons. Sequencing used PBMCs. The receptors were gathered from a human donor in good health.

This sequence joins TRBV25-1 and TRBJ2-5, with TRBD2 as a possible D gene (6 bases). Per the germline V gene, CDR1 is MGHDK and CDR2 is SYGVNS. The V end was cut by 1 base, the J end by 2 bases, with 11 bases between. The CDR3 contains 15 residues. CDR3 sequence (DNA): TGTGCCAGCAGTGAATCGCGGGGCCGGCAAGAGACCCAGTACTTC. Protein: CASSESRGRQETQYF.

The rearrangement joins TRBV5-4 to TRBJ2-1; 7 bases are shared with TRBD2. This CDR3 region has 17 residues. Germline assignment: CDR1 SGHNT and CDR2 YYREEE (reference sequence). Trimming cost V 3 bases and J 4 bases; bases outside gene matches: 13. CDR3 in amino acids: CASSWTLGLADYNEQFF. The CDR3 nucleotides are TGTGCCAGCAGCTGGACCTTAGGGCTAGCGGATTACAATGAGCAGTTCTTC.

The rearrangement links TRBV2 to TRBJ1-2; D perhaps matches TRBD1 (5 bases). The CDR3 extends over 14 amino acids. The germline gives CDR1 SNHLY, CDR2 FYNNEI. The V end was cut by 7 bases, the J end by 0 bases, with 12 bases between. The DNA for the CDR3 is TGTGCCAGCACCTCAGACAGAACTAACTATGGCTACACCTTC. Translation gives CASTSDRTNYGYTF.

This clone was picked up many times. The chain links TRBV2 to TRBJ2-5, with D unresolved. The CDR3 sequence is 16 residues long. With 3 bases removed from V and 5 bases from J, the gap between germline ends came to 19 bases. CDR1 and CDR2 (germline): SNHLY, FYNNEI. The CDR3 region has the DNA TGTGCCAGCAGTGATTTACGAAGAGCGCCTACGGAGACCCAGTACTTC. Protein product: CASSDLRRAPTETQYF.

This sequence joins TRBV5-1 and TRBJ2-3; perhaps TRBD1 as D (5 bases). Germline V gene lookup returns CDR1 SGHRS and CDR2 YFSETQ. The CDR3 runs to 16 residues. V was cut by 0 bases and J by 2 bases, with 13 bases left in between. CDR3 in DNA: TGCGCCAGCAGCTTGGGGACACAGTTTGACACAGATACGCAGTATTTT. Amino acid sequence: CASSLGTQFDTDTQYF. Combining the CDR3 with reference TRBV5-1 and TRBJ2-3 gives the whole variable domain KAGVTQTPRYLIKTRGQQVTLSCSPISGHRSVSWYQQTPGQGLQFLFEYFSETQRNKGNFPGRFSGRQFSNSRSEMNVSTLELGDSALYLCASSLGTQFDTDTQYFGPGTRLTVL.

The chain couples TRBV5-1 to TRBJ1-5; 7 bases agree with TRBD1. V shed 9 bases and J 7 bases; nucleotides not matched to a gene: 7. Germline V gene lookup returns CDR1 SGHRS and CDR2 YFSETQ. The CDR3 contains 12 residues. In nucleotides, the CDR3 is TGCGCCAAGGTCACAGGGGAACAGCCCCAGCATTTT. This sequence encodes CAKVTGEQPQHF.

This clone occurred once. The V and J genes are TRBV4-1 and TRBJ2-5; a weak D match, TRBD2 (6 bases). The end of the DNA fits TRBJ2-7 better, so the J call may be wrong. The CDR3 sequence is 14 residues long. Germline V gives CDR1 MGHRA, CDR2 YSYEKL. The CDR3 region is CASSRPGLRDEQYF. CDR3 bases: TGCGCCAGCAGTCGACCGGGACTCCGTGACGAGCAGTACTTC.

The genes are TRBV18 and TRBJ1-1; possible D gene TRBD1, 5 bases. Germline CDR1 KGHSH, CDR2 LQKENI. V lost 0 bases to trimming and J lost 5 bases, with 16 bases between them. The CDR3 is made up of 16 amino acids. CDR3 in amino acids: CASSPPVRGMGTEAFF. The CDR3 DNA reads TGTGCCAGCTCACCACCAGTTCGGGGGATGGGGACTGAAGCTTTCTTT.

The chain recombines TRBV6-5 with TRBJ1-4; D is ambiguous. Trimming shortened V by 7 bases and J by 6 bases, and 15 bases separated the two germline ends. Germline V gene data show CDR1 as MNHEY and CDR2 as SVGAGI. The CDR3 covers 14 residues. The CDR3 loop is CASTQGSADEKLFF. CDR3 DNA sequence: TGTGCCAGCACACAAGGTAGTGCGGATGAAAAACTGTTTTTT.

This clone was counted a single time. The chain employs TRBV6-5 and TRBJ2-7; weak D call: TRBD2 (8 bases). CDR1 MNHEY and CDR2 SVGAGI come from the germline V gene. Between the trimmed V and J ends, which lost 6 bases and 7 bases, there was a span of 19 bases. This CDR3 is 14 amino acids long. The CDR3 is CASRLQGTGGEQYF. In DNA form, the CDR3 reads TGTGCCAGCAGATTACAGGGGACGGGGGGGGAGCAGTACTTC.

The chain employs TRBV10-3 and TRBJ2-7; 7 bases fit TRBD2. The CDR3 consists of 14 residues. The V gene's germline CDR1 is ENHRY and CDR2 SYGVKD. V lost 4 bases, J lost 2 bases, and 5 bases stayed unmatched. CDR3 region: CAISVGGGAYEQYF. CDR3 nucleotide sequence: TGTGCCATCAGTGTGGGTGGGGGGGCCTACGAGCAGTACTTC.

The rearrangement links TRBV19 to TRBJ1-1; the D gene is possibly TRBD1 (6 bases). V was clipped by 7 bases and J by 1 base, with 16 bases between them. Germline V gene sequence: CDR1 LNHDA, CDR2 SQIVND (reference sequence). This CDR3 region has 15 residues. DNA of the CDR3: TGTGCCAGTACTCGGACAGCGACACCGAACACTGAAGCTTTCTTT. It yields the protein CASTRTATPNTEAFF.

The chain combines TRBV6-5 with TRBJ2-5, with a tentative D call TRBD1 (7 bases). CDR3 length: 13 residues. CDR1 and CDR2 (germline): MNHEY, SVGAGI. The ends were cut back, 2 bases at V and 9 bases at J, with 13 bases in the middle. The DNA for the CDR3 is TGTGCCAGCAGTTACGACGGCAGGGGGGCCCAGTACTTC. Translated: CASSYDGRGAQYF.

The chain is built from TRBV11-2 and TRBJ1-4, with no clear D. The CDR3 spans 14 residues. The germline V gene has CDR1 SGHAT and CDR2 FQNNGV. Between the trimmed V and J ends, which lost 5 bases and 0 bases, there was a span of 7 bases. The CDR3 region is CASSQIATNEKLFF. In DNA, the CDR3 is TGTGCCAGCAGCCAGATTGCAACTAATGAAAAACTGTTTTTT.

The DNA for the CDR3 is TGCGCCAGCAGCTTGGGCTTTGGTCAGATGCAAGAGACCCAGTACTTC. Translated: CASSLGFGQMQETQYF. This chain joins TRBV5-1 and TRBJ2-5; D gene ambiguous. There are 16 residues in the CDR3. Germline assignment: CDR1 SGHRS and CDR2 YFSETQ. V lost 0 bases and J lost 2, with 14 bases in between.

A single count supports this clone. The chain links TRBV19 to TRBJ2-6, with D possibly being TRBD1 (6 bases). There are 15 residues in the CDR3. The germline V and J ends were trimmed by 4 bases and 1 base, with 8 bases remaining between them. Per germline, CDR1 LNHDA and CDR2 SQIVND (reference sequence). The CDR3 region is CASSKQGSGANVLTF. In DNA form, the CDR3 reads TGTGCCAGTAGTAAACAGGGTTCTGGGGCCAACGTCCTGACTTTC.

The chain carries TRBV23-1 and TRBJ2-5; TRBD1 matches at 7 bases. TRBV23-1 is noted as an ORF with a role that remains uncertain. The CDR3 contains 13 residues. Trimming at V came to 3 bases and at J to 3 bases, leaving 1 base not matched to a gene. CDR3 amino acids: CASSHGTEETQYF. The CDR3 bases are TGCGCCAGCAGTCACGGGACAGAAGAGACCCAGTACTTC.